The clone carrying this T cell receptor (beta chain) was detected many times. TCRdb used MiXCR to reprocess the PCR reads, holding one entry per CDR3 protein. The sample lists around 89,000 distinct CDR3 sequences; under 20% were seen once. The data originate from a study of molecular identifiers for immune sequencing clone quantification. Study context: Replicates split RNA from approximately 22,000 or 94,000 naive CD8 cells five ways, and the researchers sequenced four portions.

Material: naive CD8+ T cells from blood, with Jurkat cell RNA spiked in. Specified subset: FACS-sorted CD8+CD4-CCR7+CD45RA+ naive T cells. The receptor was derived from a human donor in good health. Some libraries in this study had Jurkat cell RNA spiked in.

Here the CDR3 reads CASSLSTRVGYEQYF. The CDR3 DNA sequence: TGTGCCAGCAGTTTATCGACCAGGGTCGGCTACGAGCAGTACTTC. This rearrangement joins TRBV27 to TRBJ2-7, with D maybe TRBD1 (5 bases). The germline CDR1 and CDR2 sequences are MNHEY and SMNVEV (reference sequence). This CDR3 is 15 amino acids long. The ends were cut back, 0 bases at V and 3 bases at J, with 12 bases in the middle.